The T cell receptor beta chain described here comes from a study of T cell changes during pregnancy in multiple sclerosis. The CDR3 covers 15 residues. Germline-derived CDR1 and CDR2 are SEHNR and FQNEAQ (reference sequence). Trimming stripped 3 bases from V and 0 bases from J, with 6 bases between. Profiling relied on immunoSEQ multiplex PCR, and the TCRdb table lists in-frame clones only, not all of them. The sample carries 45,000 to 55,000 clones, roughly 89% recorded once. The origin of this receptor is a female donor with multiple sclerosis, enrolled in a pregnancy study. Sequencing was performed on peripheral blood, taken in the first trimester of pregnancy. V is TRBV7-9 and J is TRBJ1-6; D possibly corresponds to TRBD1 (5 bases). For the CDR3, the DNA is TGTGCCAGCAGCTTGCAGGGCTCCTATAATTCACCCCTCCACTTT. It encodes CASSLQGSYNSPLHF.